Presented here are 8 T cell receptor beta chains from one specimen sequenced in a study of neurological immune-mediated disorders. Time point: longitudinal time-point 3. MiXCR, run by TCRdb on the 5' RACE reads, gives a single entry per CDR3 protein. The sample has about 48,000 distinct CDR3 sequences; 12% are singletons. Sequences were obtained from PBMCs. The receptors come from a male donor with HTLV-1-associated myelopathy (HAM/TSP).

This clonotype came up many times. The chain couples TRBV20-1 to TRBJ1-5, with D hard to call. The V end was cut by 6 bases, the J end by 8 bases, with 14 bases between. Germline-derived CDR1 and CDR2 are DFQATT and SNEGSKA (reference sequence). The CDR3 contains 12 residues. The CDR3 DNA sequence: TGCAGTGCACGGTCCAGCCTAGAGCCCCAGCATTTT. Amino acids: CSARSSLEPQHF.

This clonotype has more than one count but fewer than ten. With a much larger clone just one base away, this may be a read error. The genes are TRBV25-1 and TRBJ2-7; no clear D. Trimming removed 5 bases from V and 7 bases from J, with 12 bases in between. CDR3 length: 12 amino acids. Per germline, CDR1 MGHDK and CDR2 SYGVNS. The DNA of the CDR3 is TGTGCCAGCAGTTTCTTACTGGTAGAGCAGTACTTC. Its protein is CASSFLLVEQYF.

This clonotype was recorded many times. This chain joins TRBV7-9 and TRBJ1-6; 9 positions agree with TRBD1. The CDR3 covers 15 residues. V was pared by 3 bases and J by 9 bases, with 6 bases of the junction left unmatched. Looked up from germline, CDR1 is SEHNR and CDR2 is FQNEAQ (reference sequence). CDR3: CASSLGQGTGSPLHF. The CDR3 nucleotides are TGTGCCAGCAGCTTGGGACAGGGTACGGGTTCACCCCTCCACTTT.

This clonotype appeared many times. This chain connects TRBV24-1 to TRBJ2-7, with D possibly TRBD1 on 6 matching bases. The V gene lost 5 bases and the J gene lost 5 bases, with 12 bases spanning the gap. Germline V gives CDR1 KGHDR, CDR2 SFDVKD. The CDR3 is 13 residues long. CDR3 protein: CATSGGQTHEQYF. For the CDR3, the DNA is TGTGCCACCAGTGGCGGACAGACCCACGAGCAGTACTTC.

Many counts were recorded for this clonotype. This chain joins TRBV2 and TRBJ2-6; 11 nucleotides line up with TRBD1. V lost 9 bases, J lost 4 bases, and 8 bases stayed unmatched. The CDR3 is 16 residues long. Germline values: CDR1 SNHLY, CDR2 FYNNEI. In DNA form, the CDR3 reads TGTGCCAGTATCGGGACAGGGGGTCGCGGGGCCAACGTCCTGACTTTC. Translated: CASIGTGGRGANVLTF. Looking up the rest from reference TRBV2 and TRBJ2-6 gives the full variable domain: EPEVTQTPSHQVTQMGQEVILRCVPISNHLYFYWYRQILGQKVEFLVSFYNNEISEKSEIFDDQFSVERPDGSNFTLKIRSTKLEDSAMYFCASIGTGGRGANVLTFGAGSRLTVL.

Ten or more counts support this clonotype. An end of the junction does not agree with germline; a read error may underlie this. The chain recombines TRBV7-2 with TRBJ1-2; TRBD1 matches at 8 bases. The CDR3 spans 12 residues. CDR1 SGHTA and CDR2 FQGNSA come from the germline V gene. CDR3: CAGRGRGYGYTF. DNA for the CDR3: TGTGCCGGCAGGGGGCGCGGCTATGGCTACACCTTC.

This clonotype was counted ten times or more. The chain recombines TRBV7-2 with TRBJ2-5; 9 bases fit TRBD2. CDR3 length: 14 residues. V dropped 6 bases and J dropped 7; count of bases not matched to a gene: 9. The germline CDR1 and CDR2 sequences are SGHTA and FQGNSA. CDR3 in DNA: TGTGCCAGCAGGGGACTAGCTGGCGGCGGGACCCAGTACTTC. It translates to CASRGLAGGGTQYF. Drawing the rest from reference TRBV7-2 and TRBJ2-5, the complete variable domain is GAGVSQSPSNKVTEKGKDVELRCDPISGHTALYWYRQSLGQGLEFLIYFQGNSAPDKSGLPSDRFSAERTGGSVSTLTIQRTQQEDSAVYLCASRGLAGGGTQYFGPGTRLLVL.

This clonotype was seen repeatedly, ten times or more. The chain recombines TRBV6-5 with TRBJ2-2; unclear D gene. The ends were cut back, 1 base at V and 4 bases at J, with 7 bases in the middle. In germline, CDR1 is MNHEY, CDR2 SVGAGI. CDR3 length equals 14 residues. This CDR3 is CASSYYPRTGELFF. The CDR3 DNA is TGTGCCAGCAGTTACTACCCCCGCACCGGGGAGCTGTTTTTT.